The T cell receptor beta chain under discussion was sequenced for a study of T cells in Graves' hyperthyroidism and ophthalmopathy. Study-wide findings and caveats: Ophthalmopathy could be told apart from stable hyperthyroidism with a 13 V-J model.

This clonotype was seen at least ten times. Its antigen is currently unknown. Researchers took RNA transcripts and amplified the TCR beta CDR3 regions from them. HTBI primers were employed in a first-round RT-PCR of the TCR CDR3. One entry per CDR3 protein results from TCRdb running MiXCR on the multiplex PCR reads. The sample has roughly 500,000 distinct CDR3 sequences, 46% seen once; the top ten hold about two fifths. The sequence derives from an adult woman with Graves' disease, either hyperthyroidism or ophthalmopathy (not recorded which). Material for sequencing was peripheral blood or thyroid tissue (not recorded which).

Here the CDR3 reads CASSPRPGTGGSEAFF. The CDR3 DNA reads as TGTGCCAGCAGCCCGCGTCCCGGGACAGGGGGCAGTGAAGCTTTCTTT. The chain links TRBV5-6 to TRBJ1-1, with 12 bases lining up with TRBD1. Trimming at V came to 4 bases and at J to 7 bases, leaving 11 bases not matched to a gene. The germline V gene has CDR1 SGHDT and CDR2 YYEEEE. This CDR3 contains 16 residues.